This T cell receptor (beta chain) was profiled in a study of shared clonotypes between healthy human individuals. Worth noting for this clone: Antigen: not known.

General observations from the study: Sampling covered nothing but blood. Tissue TCR repertoires likely differ from those found in blood. Naive subsets generally exceeded memory subsets in estimated richness.

Deletions cut 5 bases from V and 6 bases from J, with 13 bases between. Germline values: CDR1 SNHLY, CDR2 FYNNEI. This CDR3 is built from 13 residues. TCRdb's copy holds only in-frame clones and misses some; the assay was immunoSEQ multiplex PCR. The sample records 1.4 million or so clones, just under 99% being singletons. Material: naive CD4+ T cells sorted from blood. Subset: CD45RA+ positively selected. The sequence came from a man between 25 and 39 years old in good health. V and J are TRBV2 and TRBJ2-5; no definite D call. Here the CDR3 DNA reads TGTGCCAGCAGTATCGGGTCGAGGAAGACCCAGTACTTC. Protein sequence: CASSIGSRKTQYF.